The clone carrying this T cell receptor (beta chain) has at least ten counts. J was trimmed by 5 bases and V by 5 bases; bases with no gene match: 13. Germline values: CDR1 SEHNR, CDR2 FQNEAQ (reference sequence). CDR3 length equals 17 residues. This specimen comes from a study of human T cells and chemical hapten exposure. Methods used by the authors: TCRs per sample had a median of roughly 96,000 and ranged from about 20,000 to 750,000. TCRdb passed the RACE reads through MiXCR, listing each CDR3 protein once. The V and J calls, along with clone size, are taken from TCRdb and not from the paper's own processing. The repertoire holds about 380,000 distinct CDR3 sequences, with approximately 5.1% as singletons. Time point meaning: patch test 1, 2 weeks after DPC sensitization. The sample's treatment: therapeutic diphenylcyclopropenone sensitization with weekly scalp DPC. Alopecia patients deemed DPC-suitable, aged 18 to 70, excluding pregnancy.

This chain connects TRBV7-9 to TRBJ1-4, with 8 bases matching TRBD1. This clonotype was obtained from a woman aged 45-65 years with alopecia areata. Some clones in this sample may be carry-over from other donors' samples. The specimen was whole blood, collected in connection with sensitization to the hapten diphenylcyclopropenone (DPC). The DNA of the CDR3 is TGTGCCAGCAGCCCTTACCGAGGGACAGGAGTCAATGAAAAACTGTTTTTT. Translating gives CASSPYRGTGVNEKLFF.